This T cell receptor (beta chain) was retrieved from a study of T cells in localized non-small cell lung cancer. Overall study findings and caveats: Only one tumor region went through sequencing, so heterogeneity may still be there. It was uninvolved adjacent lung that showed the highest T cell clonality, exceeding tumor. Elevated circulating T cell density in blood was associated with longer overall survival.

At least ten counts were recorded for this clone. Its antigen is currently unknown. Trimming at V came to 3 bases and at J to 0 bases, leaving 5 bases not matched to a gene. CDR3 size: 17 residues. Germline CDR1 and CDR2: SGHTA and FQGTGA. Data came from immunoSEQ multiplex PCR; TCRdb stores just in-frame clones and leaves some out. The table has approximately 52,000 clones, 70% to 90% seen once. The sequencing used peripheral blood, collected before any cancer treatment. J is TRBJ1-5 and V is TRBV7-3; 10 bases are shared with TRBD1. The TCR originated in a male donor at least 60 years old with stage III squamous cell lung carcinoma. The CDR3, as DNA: TGTGCCAGCAGCTTTTCCGGGACAGGGGCTAGCAATCAGCCCCAGCATTTT. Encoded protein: CASSFSGTGASNQPQHF.